This T cell receptor beta chain was captured in a study of CD8 T cell repertoires and HIV-1 epitope variants. Background on the study: Control wells had CMV/EBV/flu peptides, negative Ebola AY9, or no peptide. Epitopes were three Gag families plus Nef HW9 and YT9. Enriched T cells were co-cultured with equal numbers of autologous T cell-negative antigen-presenting cells.

Some clones are missing from TCRdb's copy, which holds only in-frame ones; the method was immunoSEQ multiplex PCR. Of around 4,500 clones detected, less than 75% appear once; the ten largest clones hold 40% to 50%. Comments on this clone: The antigen is unknown.

Study-wide points: Nine or ten antigen-specific TCR beta clonotypes were found; six seemed cross-reactive to variants.

V dropped 2 bases and J dropped 6; count of bases not matched to a gene: 11. This CDR3 spans 16 amino acids. Germline CDR1 and CDR2: SQVTM and ANQGSEA. Sequencing was performed on cultured CD8+ T cells derived from PBMCs. V and J are TRBV29-1 and TRBJ2-1; 9 bases fit TRBD1. The TCR comes from a male donor with HIV. CDR3 sequence: CSVEWYWTGESNEQFF. CDR3 coding DNA: TGCAGCGTTGAATGGTATTGGACAGGGGAGTCCAATGAGCAGTTCTTC.